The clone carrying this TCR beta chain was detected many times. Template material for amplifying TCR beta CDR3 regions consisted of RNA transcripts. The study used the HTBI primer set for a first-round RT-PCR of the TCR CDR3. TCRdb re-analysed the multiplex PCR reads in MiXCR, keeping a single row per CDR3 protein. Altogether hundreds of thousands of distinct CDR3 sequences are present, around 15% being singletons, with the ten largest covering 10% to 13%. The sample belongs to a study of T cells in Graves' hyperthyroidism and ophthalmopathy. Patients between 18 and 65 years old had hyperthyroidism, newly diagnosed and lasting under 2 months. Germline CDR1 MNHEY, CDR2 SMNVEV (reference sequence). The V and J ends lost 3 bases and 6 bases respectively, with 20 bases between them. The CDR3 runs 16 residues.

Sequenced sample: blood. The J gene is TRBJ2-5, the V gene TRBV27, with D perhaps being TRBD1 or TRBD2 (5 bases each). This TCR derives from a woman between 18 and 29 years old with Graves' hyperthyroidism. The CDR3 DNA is TGTGCCAGCAGTTTCCTACCCCCGGGGAAGGGGAAGACCCAGTACTTC. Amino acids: CASSFLPPGKGKTQYF.